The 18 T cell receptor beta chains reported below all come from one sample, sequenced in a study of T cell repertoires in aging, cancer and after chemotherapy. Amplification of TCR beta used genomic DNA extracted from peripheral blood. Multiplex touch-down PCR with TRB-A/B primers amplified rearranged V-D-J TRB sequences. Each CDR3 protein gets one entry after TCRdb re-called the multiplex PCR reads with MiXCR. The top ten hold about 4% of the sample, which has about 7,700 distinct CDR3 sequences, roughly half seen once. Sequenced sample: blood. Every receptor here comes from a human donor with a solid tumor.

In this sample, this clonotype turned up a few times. CDR3 nucleotides: TGTGCCAGCAGCTTAGTCCTGGCAGATGAGCAGTTCTTC. This codes for CASSLVLADEQFF. The rearrangement uses TRBV7-2 and TRBJ2-1; no definite D call. Germline CDR1 SGHTA, CDR2 FQGNSA. The V and J ends lost 1 base and 8 bases respectively, with 9 bases between them. The CDR3 runs to 13 residues. The whole variable domain, filled in from reference TRBV7-2 and TRBJ2-1, reads GAGVSQSPSNKVTEKGKDVELRCDPISGHTALYWYRQSLGQGLEFLIYFQGNSAPDKSGLPSDRFSAERTGGSVSTLTIQRTQQEDSAVYLCASSLVLADEQFFGPGTRLTVL.

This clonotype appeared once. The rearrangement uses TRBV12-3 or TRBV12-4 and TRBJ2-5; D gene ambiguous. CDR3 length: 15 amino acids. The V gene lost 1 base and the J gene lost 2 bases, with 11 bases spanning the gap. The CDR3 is CASSLVDGPQETQYF. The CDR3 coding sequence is TGTGCCAGCAGTTTAGTCGATGGACCACAAGAGACCCAGTACTTC.

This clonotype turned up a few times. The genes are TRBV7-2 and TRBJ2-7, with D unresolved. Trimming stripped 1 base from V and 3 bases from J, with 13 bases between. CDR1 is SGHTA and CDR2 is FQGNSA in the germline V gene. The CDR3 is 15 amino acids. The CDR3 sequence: CASSLEKGPHYEQYF. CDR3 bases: TGTGCCAGCAGCTTAGAGAAGGGCCCTCACTACGAGCAGTACTTC. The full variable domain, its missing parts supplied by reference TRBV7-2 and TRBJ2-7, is GAGVSQSPSNKVTEKGKDVELRCDPISGHTALYWYRQSLGQGLEFLIYFQGNSAPDKSGLPSDRFSAERTGGSVSTLTIQRTQQEDSAVYLCASSLEKGPHYEQYFGPGTRLTVT.

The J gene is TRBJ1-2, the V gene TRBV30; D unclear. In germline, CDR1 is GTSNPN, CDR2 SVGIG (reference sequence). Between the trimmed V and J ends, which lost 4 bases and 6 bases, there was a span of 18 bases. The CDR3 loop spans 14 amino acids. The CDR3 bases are TGTGCCTGGACCCCGCCGGGAGGGTTCGATGGCTACACCTTC. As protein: CAWTPPGGFDGYTF. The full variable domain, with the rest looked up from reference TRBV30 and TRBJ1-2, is SQTIHQWPATLVQPVGSPLSLECTVEGTSNPNLYWYRQAAGRGLQLLFYSVGIGQISSEVPQNLSASRPQDRQFILSSKKLLLSDSGFYLCAWTPPGGFDGYTFGSGTRLTVV.

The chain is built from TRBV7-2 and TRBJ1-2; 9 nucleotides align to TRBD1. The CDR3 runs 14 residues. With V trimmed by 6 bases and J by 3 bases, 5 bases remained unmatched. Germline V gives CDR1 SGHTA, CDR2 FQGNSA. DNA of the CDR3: TGTGCCAGCAGACAGACAGGGGGTTACTATGGCTACACCTTC. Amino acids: CASRQTGGYYGYTF.

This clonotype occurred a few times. CDR3 amino acids: CASSTRGTFPNTIYF. CDR3 coding DNA: TGTGCCAGCAGTACCCGGGGGACCTTTCCCAACACCATATATTTT. This sequence joins TRBV12-3 or TRBV12-4 and TRBJ1-3, with D perhaps TRBD1 (5 bases). This CDR3 is 15 amino acids long. V dropped 5 bases and J dropped 7 bases, with 18 bases sitting between them.

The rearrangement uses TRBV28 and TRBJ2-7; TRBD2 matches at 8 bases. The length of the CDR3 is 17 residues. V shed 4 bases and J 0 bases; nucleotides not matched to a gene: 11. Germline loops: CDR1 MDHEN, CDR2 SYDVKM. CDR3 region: CASSWGGRPSISYEQYF. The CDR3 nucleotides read TGTGCCAGCAGTTGGGGCGGGAGGCCTTCCATCTCCTACGAGCAGTACTTC.

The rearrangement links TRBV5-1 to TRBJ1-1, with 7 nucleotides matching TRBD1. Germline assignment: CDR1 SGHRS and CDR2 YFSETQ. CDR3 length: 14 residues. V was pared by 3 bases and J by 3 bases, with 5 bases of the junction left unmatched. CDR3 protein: CASSSEGAYTEAFF. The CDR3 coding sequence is TGCGCCAGCAGCTCAGAGGGGGCTTACACTGAAGCTTTCTTT.

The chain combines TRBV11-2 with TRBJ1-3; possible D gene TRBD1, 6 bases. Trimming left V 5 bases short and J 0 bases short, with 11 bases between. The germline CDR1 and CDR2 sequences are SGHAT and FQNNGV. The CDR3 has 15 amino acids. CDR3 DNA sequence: TGTGCCAGCAGCCGAGGGGGTGGCTCTGGAAACACCATATATTTT. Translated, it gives CASSRGGGSGNTIYF.

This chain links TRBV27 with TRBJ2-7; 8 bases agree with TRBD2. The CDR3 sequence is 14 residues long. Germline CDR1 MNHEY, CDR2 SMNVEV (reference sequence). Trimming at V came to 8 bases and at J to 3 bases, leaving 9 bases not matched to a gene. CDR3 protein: CASRPGLAGYEQYF. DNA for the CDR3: TGTGCCAGCCGTCCCGGGCTAGCGGGCTACGAGCAGTACTTC.

The CDR3 DNA follows: TGTGCCAGCAGCTTAGGGCTAGCGGGATCCGAGCAGTACTTC. Translated, it gives CASSLGLAGSEQYF. The chain uses TRBV7-3 and TRBJ2-7; 9 bases are a match to TRBD2. Germline-derived CDR1 and CDR2 are SGHTA and FQGTGA. This CDR3 region has 14 residues. The ends lost 2 bases at V and 6 bases at J; junction bases unmatched: 5.

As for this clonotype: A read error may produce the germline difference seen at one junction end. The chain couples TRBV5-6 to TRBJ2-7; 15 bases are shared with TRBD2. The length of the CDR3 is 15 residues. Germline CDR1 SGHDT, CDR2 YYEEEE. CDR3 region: CASSLDGTSGRPGVF. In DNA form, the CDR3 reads TGTGCCAGCAGCTTGGATGGGACTAGCGGGAGGCCGGGGGTCTTC.

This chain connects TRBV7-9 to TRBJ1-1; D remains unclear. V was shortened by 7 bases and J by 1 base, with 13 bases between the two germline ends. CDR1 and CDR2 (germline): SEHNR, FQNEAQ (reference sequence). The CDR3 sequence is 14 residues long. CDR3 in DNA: TGTGCCAGCACCGACGCAGGAAGGAACACTGAAGCTTTCTTT. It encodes CASTDAGRNTEAFF.

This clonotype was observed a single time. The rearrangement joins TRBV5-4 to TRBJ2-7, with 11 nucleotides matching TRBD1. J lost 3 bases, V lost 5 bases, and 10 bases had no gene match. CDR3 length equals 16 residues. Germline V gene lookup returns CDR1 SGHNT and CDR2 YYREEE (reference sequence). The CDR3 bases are TGTGCCAGCAGTCAGACGGCCGGGACAGGGGGCTACGAGCAGTACTTC. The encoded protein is CASSQTAGTGGYEQYF.

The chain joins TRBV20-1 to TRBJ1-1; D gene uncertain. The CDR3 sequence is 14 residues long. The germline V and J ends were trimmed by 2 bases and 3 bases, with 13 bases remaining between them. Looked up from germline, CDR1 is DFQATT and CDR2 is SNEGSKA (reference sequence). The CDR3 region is CSARSPARDTEAFF. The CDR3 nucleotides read TGCAGTGCTAGATCCCCGGCACGGGACACTGAAGCTTTCTTT.

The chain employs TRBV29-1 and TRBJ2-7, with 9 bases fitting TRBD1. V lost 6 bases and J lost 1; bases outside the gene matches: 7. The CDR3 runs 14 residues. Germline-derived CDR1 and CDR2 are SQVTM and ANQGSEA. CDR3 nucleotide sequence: TGCAGCGTGCCCGGCGACAGGGGGTCCTACGAGCAGTACTTC. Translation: CSVPGDRGSYEQYF.

The CDR3 sequence: CASSPGQGYRTEAFF. Written as DNA, the CDR3 is TGTGCCAGCAGCCCAGGACAGGGTTACAGGACTGAAGCTTTCTTT. This sequence joins TRBV28 and TRBJ1-1; 8 nucleotides line up with TRBD1. The trim removed 6 bases at V and 5 bases at J, leaving 11 bases unmatched. The CDR3 is 15 amino acids. CDR1 is MDHEN and CDR2 is SYDVKM in the germline V gene.

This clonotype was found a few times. The CDR3 nucleotides read TGCAGTGCTAGCGAAGCGAATTCACCCCTCCACTTT. The encoded protein is CSASEANSPLHF. V is TRBV20-1 and J is TRBJ1-6; D gene uncertain. V lost 3 bases, J lost 7 bases, and 7 bases lay in between. Germline assignment: CDR1 DFQATT and CDR2 SNEGSKA (reference sequence). CDR3 length: 12 amino acids.